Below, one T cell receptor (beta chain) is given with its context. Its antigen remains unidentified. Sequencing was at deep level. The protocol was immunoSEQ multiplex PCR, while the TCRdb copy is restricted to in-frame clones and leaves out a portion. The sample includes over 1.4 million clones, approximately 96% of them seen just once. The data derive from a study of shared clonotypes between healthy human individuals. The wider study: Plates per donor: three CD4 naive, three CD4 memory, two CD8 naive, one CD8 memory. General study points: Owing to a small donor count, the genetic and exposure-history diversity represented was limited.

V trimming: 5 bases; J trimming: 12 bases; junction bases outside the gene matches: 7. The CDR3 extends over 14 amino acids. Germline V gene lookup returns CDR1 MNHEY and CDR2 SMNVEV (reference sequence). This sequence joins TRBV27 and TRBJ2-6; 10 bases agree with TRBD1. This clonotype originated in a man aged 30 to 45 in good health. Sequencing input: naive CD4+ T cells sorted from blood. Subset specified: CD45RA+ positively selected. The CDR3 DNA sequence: TGTGCCAGCAGTCCACGGGACAGGGGCCGCGTCCTGACTTTC. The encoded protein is CASSPRDRGRVLTF.